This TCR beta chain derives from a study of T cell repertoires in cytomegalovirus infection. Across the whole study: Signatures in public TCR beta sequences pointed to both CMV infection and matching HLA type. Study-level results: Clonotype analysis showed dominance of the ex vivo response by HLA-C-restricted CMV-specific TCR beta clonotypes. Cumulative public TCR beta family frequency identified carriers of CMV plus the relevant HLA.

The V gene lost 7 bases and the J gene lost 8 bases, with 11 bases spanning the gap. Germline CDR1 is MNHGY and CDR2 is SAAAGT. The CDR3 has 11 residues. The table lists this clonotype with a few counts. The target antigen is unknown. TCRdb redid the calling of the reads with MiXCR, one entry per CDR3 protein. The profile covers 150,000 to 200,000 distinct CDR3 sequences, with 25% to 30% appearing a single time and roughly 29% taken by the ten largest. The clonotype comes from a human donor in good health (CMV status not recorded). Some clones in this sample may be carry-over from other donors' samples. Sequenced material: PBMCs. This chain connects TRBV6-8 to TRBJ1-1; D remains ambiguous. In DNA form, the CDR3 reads TGTGCCAGCATTATGAACATGGAAGCTTTCTTT. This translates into CASIMNMEAFF.